Sequencing of this TCR beta chain was carried out in a study of T cells in localized non-small cell lung cancer (dated by TCRdb to the early 2020s). Background on the whole study: T cell repertoires of about 240 early-stage NSCLC patients were analyzed, with tumors being compared against uninvolved tumor-adjacent lungs. The cohort comprised 236 treatment-naïve NSCLC patients with resected, localized lung tumors. NSCLC patients had a mean age of approximately 70 years, and fewer than 150 were male and 107 female. Summary of the overall study and its limitations: Since the design was exploratory, TCR variables were selected using unadjusted p-values with no false-discovery rate correction. A median of around 57 of the top 100 tumor clones turned up in the paired uninvolved adjacent lung, and about 28 of those clones also ranked among the top 100 of that same adjacent lung. Multi-region tumor sequencing was not performed, so intratumor heterogeneity could not be excluded. Longer overall survival was associated with higher blood T cell density, whereas shorter survival was associated with higher adjacent-lung clonality. The highest T cell clonality was observed in uninvolved tumor-adjacent lung, where clonality exceeded that of tumor, suggesting that antigenic responses were more focused in uninvolved tumor-adjacent lung.

Regarding this clone: Its antigen remains undetermined. The input lacks base qualities; no much larger clone sits a single base away.

At diagnosis, tumor, uninvolved tumor-adjacent lung and peripheral blood were collected and then preserved as a mix of FFPE and fresh-frozen material. Blood samples were analyzed as peripheral blood mononuclear cells for TCR repertoire profiling. The immunoSEQ Assay was used to sequence TCR beta CDR3 regions from DNA. On the authors' methods: To compute T cell density, TCR beta template counts were normalized to usable DNA, which was estimated by amplifying housekeeping genes. Richness was estimated with the preseqR package, extrapolating to 400,000 templates for PBMC samples and 120,000 templates for tissue samples. Clonality was defined as one minus Pielou's evenness. Differential abundance testing on productive amino-acid clonotypes, with a minimum total count of 5 and an alpha of 0.1, was used to identify tissue-enriched TCRs. The Jaccard Index and the Morisita Overlap Index were used to quantify repertoire overlap between compartments. GLIPH grouped TCR beta CDR3s together with public tetramer-defined viral CDR3s, and a viral motif had to include at least three viral sequences and also show V-gene enrichment. The source is immuneACCESS, and TCRdb retained only in-frame sequences with V and J called. Part of the clones is not carried over; for the studies checked, unresolved V genes explain less than half of this, and the remainder is unexplained. V, J and clone size derive from that table, while D and trimming were established from the DNA sequence. For this sample the table gives some 35,000 clones, of which more than 90% were detected only once. The ten largest clones add up to around 7% of the sample.

Deletion took 6 bases off V and 3 bases off J, with a span of 11 bases between the germline ends. CDR1 and CDR2 are drawn from the germline V gene: MNHEY, SVGAGI. Spanning cysteine to phenylalanine, the CDR3 consists of 14 amino acids. The retained sequence is limited to the CDR3, 42 bases, with the frame set at the first base. The source material was peripheral blood, sampled before any cancer treatment. This receptor was taken from a female donor of 60 years or more with stage I lung adenocarcinoma. Rearrangement joined TRBV6-5 to TRBJ2-2; no D gene call is confident. Here is the DNA: TGTGCCAGCAGCCGCTCTACATACACCGGGGAGCTGTTTTTT. Translated, it gives CASSRSTYTGELFF.